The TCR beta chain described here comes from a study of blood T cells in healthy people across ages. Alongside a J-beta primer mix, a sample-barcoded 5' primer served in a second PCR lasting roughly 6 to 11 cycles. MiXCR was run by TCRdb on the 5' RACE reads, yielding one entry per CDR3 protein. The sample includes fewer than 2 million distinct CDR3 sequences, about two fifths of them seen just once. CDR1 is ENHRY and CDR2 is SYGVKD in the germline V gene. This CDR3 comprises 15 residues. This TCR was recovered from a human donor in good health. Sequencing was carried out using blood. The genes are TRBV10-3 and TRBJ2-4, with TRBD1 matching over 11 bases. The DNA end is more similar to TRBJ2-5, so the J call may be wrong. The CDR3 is CAIRGQGVGQETQYF. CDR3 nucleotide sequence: TGTGCCATCAGGGGACAGGGGGTAGGGCAAGAGACCCAGTACTTC.